The clone carrying this T cell receptor (beta chain) has just a few counts. The target antigen is unknown. The sample originates from a study of early T cells in non-severe SARS-CoV-2 infection. In the study overall: Unsorted whole blood bulk RNA was sequenced, with unpaired chains. Points from the study as a whole: Matching with VDJdb favored anti-spike CD8 responses (missing private and CD4 specificities).

TCRdb used MiXCR to reprocess the 5' RACE reads, holding one entry per CDR3 protein. The sample has about 26,000 distinct CDR3 sequences, 4% to 4.5% seen once; the top ten hold approximately 6.2%. Germline lookup yields CDR1 SGDLS and CDR2 YYNGEE. V shed 4 bases and J 7 bases; nucleotides not matched to a gene: 8. The CDR3 is made up of 16 amino acids. This rearrangement joins TRBV9 to TRBJ2-2, with TRBD2 identical over 12 bases. The sequenced sample was whole blood. The sequence was collected from an adult who was a healthcare worker with PCR-confirmed SARS-CoV-2 infection or an uninfected control (not recorded which). The CDR3 DNA is TGTGCCAGCAGCTTAAGACTAGCGGGAGTAGGCGGGGAGCTGTTTTTT. Protein: CASSLRLAGVGGELFF.